The entry below gives a single T cell receptor (beta chain) sequence along with its context. The antigen remains unidentified. Sequencing was performed with immunoSEQ multiplex PCR; in TCRdb, only in-frame clones are kept and a portion is missing. The sample contains around 130,000 clones, 80% to 90% of which appear only once. This sample stems from a study of T cell responses to AZD1222 COVID-19 vaccine. Notes on the study in general: Spike as a whole was targeted by vaccine-associated CD4 TCRs, dominant at 160-218 and 743-854. Clonal diversity was possibly underestimated, and the donors were mostly white British, with more females.

The starting material was peripheral blood, obtained on day 0 of AZD1222 vaccination. This TCR was recovered from an adult in good health.

CDR3 residues: CASSQILNPYEQYF. Here the CDR3 DNA reads TGTGCCAGCAGCCAGATCTTGAATCCCTACGAGCAGTACTTC. The chain uses TRBV3-1 (or the pseudogene TRBV3-2) and TRBJ2-7; D remains unclear. The germline gives CDR1 LGHDT, CDR2 YNNKEL (reference sequence). The CDR3 spans 14 residues. The V end was cut by 3 bases, the J end by 2 bases, with 11 bases between.